The clone carrying this T cell receptor beta chain was found a few times. The time point denotes: sample taken at primary tumor resection. Material for sequencing was whole RNA from tumor, nontumor lung or frozen PBMC, left unsorted. There were approximately 69 donors, all of them untreated patients with early-stage non-small cell lung cancer. These data belong to a study of spatial heterogeneity in lung cancer. The library protocol tagged each TCR cDNA with a unique molecular identifier. TCRdb passed the 5' RACE reads through MiXCR, listing each CDR3 protein once. The sample records 2,500 to 3,000 distinct CDR3 sequences, roughly 12% being singletons. Germline CDR1 and CDR2: LNHDA and SQIVND (reference sequence). J lost 5 bases, V lost 5 bases, and 9 bases had no gene match. The CDR3 spans 16 residues.

V usage is TRBV19 and J usage is TRBJ2-1; 10 bases are shared with TRBD2. The TCR sequence derives from a male donor with early-stage non-small cell lung cancer. Specimen: normal lung tissue next to the tumor, collected at surgery. The CDR3 loop is CASSRSGGALDNEQFF. The CDR3 DNA is TGTGCCAGTAGTCGGAGCGGGGGGGCCTTAGACAATGAGCAGTTCTTC.